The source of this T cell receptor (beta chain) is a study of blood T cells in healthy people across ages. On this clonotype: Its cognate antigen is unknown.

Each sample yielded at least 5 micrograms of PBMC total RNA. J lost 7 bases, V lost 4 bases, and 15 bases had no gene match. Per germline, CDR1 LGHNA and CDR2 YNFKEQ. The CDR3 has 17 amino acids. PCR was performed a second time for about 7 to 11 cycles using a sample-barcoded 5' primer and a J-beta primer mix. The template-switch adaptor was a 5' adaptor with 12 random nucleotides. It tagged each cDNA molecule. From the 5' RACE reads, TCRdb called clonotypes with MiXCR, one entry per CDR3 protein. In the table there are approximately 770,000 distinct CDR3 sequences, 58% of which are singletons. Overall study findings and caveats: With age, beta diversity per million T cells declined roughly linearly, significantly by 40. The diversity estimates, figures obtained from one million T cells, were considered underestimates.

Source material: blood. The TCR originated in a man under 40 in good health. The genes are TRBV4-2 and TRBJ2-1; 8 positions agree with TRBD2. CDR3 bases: TGTGCCAGCAGCCTACCGGGGGGTAGCGGGGTAGGGAATGAGCAGTTCTTC. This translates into CASSLPGGSGVGNEQFF.